This T cell receptor (beta chain) originates from a study of patients and donors after allogeneic stem cell transplantation. TCRdb re-derived calls from the RT-PCR reads in MiXCR, one entry per CDR3 protein. Among around 150,000 distinct CDR3 sequences listed, approximately 31% were seen once. Germline V gene lookup returns CDR1 KGHSH and CDR2 LQKENI. V was cut by 0 bases and J by 0 bases, with 7 bases left in between. The CDR3 is 15 amino acids. The sample was blood, either unsorted or a sorted T cell fraction (not recorded which). The chain uses TRBV18 and TRBJ2-3; D not certain. This clonotype originated in a human donor who was either an allogeneic HSCT recipient or a stem cell or donor lymphocyte infusion donor (not recorded which). It is not recorded whose cells these are; they may come from a transplant donor. As DNA, the CDR3 is TGTGCCAGCTCACCACCGGGTGGTAGCACAGATACGCAGTATTTT. It yields the protein CASSPPGGSTDTQYF.